The 7 T cell receptor beta chains given below trace back to one sample, sequenced in a study of early T cells in non-severe SARS-CoV-2 infection. TCRdb reprocessed the 5' RACE reads via MiXCR and lists one record per CDR3 protein. Of 70,000 to 85,000 distinct CDR3 sequences listed, less than 15% are singletons. Source: whole blood, taken at baseline. Source of these receptors: an adult who was a healthcare worker with PCR-confirmed SARS-CoV-2 infection or an uninfected control (not recorded which). The donor label of this sample is uncertain.

This clonotype was picked up many times. The chain uses TRBV12-3 or TRBV12-4 and TRBJ2-5; a possible D gene is TRBD2 (6 bases). The CDR3 loop spans 14 amino acids. V lost 4 bases, J lost 1 base, and 10 bases lay in between. The CDR3 loop is CASSSGTLQETQYF. CDR3 nucleotide sequence: TGTGCCAGCAGTTCCGGGACTCTCCAAGAGACCCAGTACTTC.

The rearrangement links TRBV18 to TRBJ2-7, with 10 bases matching TRBD1. The CDR3 is 16 residues long. V lost 6 bases, J lost 2 bases, and 10 bases stayed unmatched. Germline CDR1 is KGHSH and CDR2 is LQKENI. CDR3 in amino acids: CASSSNRDRGPYEQYF. The CDR3 DNA is TGTGCCAGCTCGTCCAACCGGGACAGGGGCCCCTACGAGCAGTACTTC.

The chain uses TRBV7-9 and TRBJ2-7; a possible D gene is TRBD2 (6 bases). Germline V gives CDR1 SEHNR, CDR2 FQNEAQ (reference sequence). V lost 2 bases and J lost 6, with 11 bases in between. The CDR3 spans 13 residues. The CDR3 coding sequence is TGTGCCAGCAGCTTATCGGGGGAACTCGAGCAGTACTTC. It yields the protein CASSLSGELEQYF.

This clonotype was observed a few times. The chain has TRBV27 and TRBJ2-1; 7 bases fit TRBD2. CDR3 size: 14 residues. The V gene's germline CDR1 is MNHEY and CDR2 SMNVEV (reference sequence). The V gene end was trimmed by 3 bases and the J gene end by 7 bases; junction bases not matched to a gene: 6. The CDR3 DNA is TGTGCCAGCAGTTTGGGACTATTACCAAATGAGCAGTTCTTC. This gives the protein CASSLGLLPNEQFF.

This clonotype was seen a few times. The chain combines TRBV7-2 with TRBJ2-5, with TRBD2 matching over 9 bases. CDR3 length: 17 residues. The germline CDR1 and CDR2 sequences are SGHTA and FQGNSA. Losses at the gene ends were 5 bases for V and 0 bases for J; bases not matched to a gene: 10. The CDR3 DNA is TGTGCCAGCAGCGCACCAGAGCGGGGGGCCGACCAAGAGACCCAGTACTTC. Its translation is CASSAPERGADQETQYF.

This chain connects TRBV20-1 to TRBJ1-6; D is ambiguous. Trimming removed 5 bases from V and 11 bases from J, with 10 bases in between. This CDR3 is 11 amino acids long. In germline, CDR1 is DFQATT, CDR2 SNEGSKA (reference sequence). CDR3 in DNA: TGCAGTGCTCAGGATACTCCACCCCTCCACTTT. Its protein is CSAQDTPPLHF.

This clonotype was seen many times. The rearrangement uses TRBV19 and TRBJ1-2; D is unresolved. In germline, CDR1 is LNHDA, CDR2 SQIVND (reference sequence). Between the trimmed V and J ends, which lost 4 bases and 7 bases, there was a span of 16 bases. The CDR3 runs to 14 residues. The CDR3 bases are TGTGCCAGTAGTACTGCCGTGGGGATCGGTGGCTACACCTTC. Amino acid sequence: CASSTAVGIGGYTF.